Following are 7 T cell receptor beta chains from one sample sequenced in a study of monozygotic twins with inflammatory bowel disease. TCRdb reprocessed the 5' RACE reads, keeping one entry per CDR3 protein, no DNA. The table lists roughly 100,000 distinct CDR3 sequences, with 1.5% to 2% in the top ten. The sample comprised blood. Source of these receptors: a human donor with ulcerative colitis or Crohn's disease, or a healthy co-twin of an affected twin (not recorded which).

The rearrangement links TRBV7-2 to TRBJ2-1. CDR1 is SGHTA and CDR2 is FQGNSA in the germline V gene. The CDR3 extends over 15 amino acids. The CDR3 protein is CASSLDRSSYNEQFF.

The rearrangement joins TRBV20-1 to TRBJ1-6; no DNA is available, so the TRBD1 call from TCRdb remains unchecked. Germline V gene data show CDR1 as DFQATT and CDR2 as SNEGSKA (reference sequence). The CDR3 has 13 residues. CDR3 residues: CSAKRQGNSPLHF.

The gene calls are TRBV20-1 and TRBJ1-3. Germline lookup yields CDR1 DFQATT and CDR2 SNEGSKA (reference sequence). CDR3 length: 11 amino acids. CDR3 region: CSAPIRNTIYF.

The V call is TRBV9, the J call TRBJ2-7; TCRdb's assignment of TRBD1 cannot be checked, as there is no DNA. The CDR3 has 14 amino acids. The germline V gene has CDR1 SGDLS and CDR2 YYNGEE. CDR3 in amino acids: CASSRSGQGGEQYF. Together with reference TRBV9 and TRBJ2-7, the CDR3 gives the full variable domain: DSGVTQTPKHLITATGQRVTLRCSPRSGDLSVYWYQQSLDQGLQFLIQYYNGEERAKGNILERFSAQQFPDLHSELNLSSLELGDSALYFCASSRSGQGGEQYFGPGTRLTVT.

The chain couples TRBV6-5 to TRBJ2-1; TCRdb gives TRBD1 as the D gene, but with no DNA this cannot be confirmed. The germline gives CDR1 MNHEY, CDR2 SVGAGI. The CDR3 covers 14 residues. CDR3 in amino acids: CASSYPGGKVEQFF.

The rearrangement links TRBV5-1 to TRBJ2-1; the TRBD2 assignment by TCRdb is unverifiable without DNA. This CDR3 contains 15 residues. CDR1 and CDR2 from the germline V gene are SGHRS and YFSETQ. The CDR3 region is CASSLVLAGNNEQFF.

The chain has TRBV6-1 and TRBJ2-5; TCRdb's assignment of TRBD1 cannot be checked, as there is no DNA. Germline V gene data show CDR1 as MNHNS and CDR2 as SASEGT. The CDR3 consists of 14 residues. The CDR3 reads CASSEGAGTETQYF.